A single sample is the source of the 25 T cell receptor beta chains below, sequenced in a study of CD8 T cells in ankylosing spondylitis. TCRdb fed the 5' RACE reads into MiXCR, producing one record per CDR3 protein. Of some 400,000 distinct CDR3 sequences listed, under 25% were seen once; the top ten hold roughly 16%. No antigens are known for them. Study-level results: Seemingly characteristic of ankylosing spondylitis blood was a TCR beta motif consisting of about 8 highly homologous variants.

The sample taken for sequencing was blood, either unsorted or a sorted T cell fraction (not recorded which). The source is a male donor with ankylosing spondylitis.

The chain recombines TRBV9 with TRBJ1-2; D is uncertain. The V end lost 0 bases, the J end lost 7 bases, and 10 bases lay between the germline ends. Germline-derived CDR1 and CDR2 are SGDLS and YYNGEE. The CDR3 covers 13 residues. CDR3 loop: CASSVGFDLGYTF. As DNA, the CDR3 is TGTGCCAGCAGCGTAGGGTTTGACCTTGGCTACACCTTC.

This clonotype was counted a few times. The chain couples TRBV20-1 to TRBJ2-3; possibly TRBD1 or TRBD2 for D (5 bases each). Per germline, CDR1 DFQATT and CDR2 SNEGSKA (reference sequence). This CDR3 comprises 14 residues. V lost 1 base and J lost 1, with 9 bases in between. CDR3 nucleotide sequence: TGCAGTGCTAGAGGCCGGGACGGCACAGATACGCAGTATTTT. This translates into CSARGRDGTDTQYF.

This clonotype was seen a few times. The rearrangement uses TRBV27 and TRBJ2-7; D perhaps matches TRBD2 (6 bases). V was shortened by 7 bases and J by 0 bases, with 13 bases between the two germline ends. This CDR3 comprises 14 residues. Germline V lookup: CDR1 MNHEY, CDR2 SMNVEV (reference sequence). In DNA form, the CDR3 reads TGTGCCAGCAAGAGCGGGCGCTCCTCCTACGAGCAGTACTTC. It specifies CASKSGRSSYEQYF.

The V call is TRBV12-3 or TRBV12-4, the J call TRBJ1-1; no firm D call. Trimming stripped 2 bases from V and 1 base from J, with 5 bases between. The CDR3 runs to 13 residues. DNA of the CDR3: TGTGCCAGCAGTTTATTTGCGAACACTGAAGCTTTCTTT. It specifies CASSLFANTEAFF.

Many counts were recorded for this clonotype. In nucleotides, the CDR3 is TGCAGCGGTTCCCGGACCGGCGAGCAGTACTTC. It translates to CSGSRTGEQYF. The genes are TRBV29-1 and TRBJ2-7; D uncertain. V was pared by 7 bases and J by 6 bases, with 13 bases between. The CDR3 contains 11 residues. Germline V CDR1 and CDR2: SQVTM, ANQGSEA.

This clonotype was counted only a few times. The chain links TRBV7-8 to TRBJ1-6; possible D gene TRBD1, 6 bases. The V gene lost 5 bases and the J gene lost 10 bases, with 18 bases spanning the gap. Germline assignment: CDR1 SGHVS and CDR2 FQNEAQ. The CDR3 totals 15 residues. CDR3 sequence: CASSESGQSYSPLHF. The CDR3 DNA reads TGTGCCAGCAGCGAGTCCGGACAGAGCTACTCACCCCTCCACTTT.

The chain joins TRBV20-1 to TRBJ1-1; TRBD1 might be the D (5 bases). This CDR3 contains 13 residues. V was pared by 4 bases and J by 2 bases, with 11 bases between. Germline values: CDR1 DFQATT, CDR2 SNEGSKA (reference sequence). CDR3 DNA sequence: TGCAGTGCTATTGGGGGGATAAACACTGAAGCTTTCTTT. As protein: CSAIGGINTEAFF.

This clonotype was detected a few times. The chain employs TRBV6-5 and TRBJ2-7; no clear D. Trimming cost V 2 bases and J 1 base, with 9 bases left between them. Germline assignment: CDR1 MNHEY and CDR2 SVGAGI. This CDR3 has 14 residues. CDR3 amino acids: CASSYTGLSYEQYF. The DNA of the CDR3 is TGTGCCAGCAGTTACACTGGCTTATCCTACGAGCAGTACTTC.

Concerning this clonotype: The conserved final phenylalanine or tryptophan is absent from the CDR3, which likely points to a read error. The DNA is left out, because the CDR3 cannot be placed on it with certainty; the CDR3 is given as TCRdb lists it. The chain employs TRBV15 and TRBJ2-7; TRBD1 was called by the table and not checked on the DNA. The germline gives CDR1 LNHNV, CDR2 YYDKDF (reference sequence). The CDR3 totals 13 residues, both ends included. The CDR3 loop reads CATSRVRGTAIFL.

The CDR3 sequence: CSVAGSGEQYF. The CDR3, as DNA: TGCAGCGTTGCGGGATCGGGCGAGCAGTACTTC. V is TRBV29-1 and J is TRBJ2-7; weak D call: TRBD2 (5 bases). V dropped 4 bases and J dropped 6 bases, with 10 bases sitting between them. Germline assignment: CDR1 SQVTM and CDR2 ANQGSEA. CDR3 length: 11 residues.

V and J are TRBV20-1 and TRBJ1-1, with TRBD1 identical over 9 bases. CDR3 length equals 13 residues. J was trimmed by 3 bases and V by 6 bases; bases with no gene match: 5. Germline assignment: CDR1 DFQATT and CDR2 SNEGSKA (reference sequence). The CDR3 region has the DNA TGCAGTGCGAGACAGGGGGGGTACACTGAAGCTTTCTTT. It codes for CSARQGGYTEAFF.

This chain links TRBV7-9 with TRBJ2-7; tentatively, D is TRBD1 (6 bases). CDR3 length: 13 residues. CDR1 is SEHNR and CDR2 is FQNEAQ in the germline V gene (reference sequence). Trimming pared 7 bases from V and 5 bases from J, leaving 15 bases between. The CDR3 spells CASNYRRGHEQYF. The CDR3 nucleotides read TGTGCCAGCAATTACCGCAGGGGCCACGAGCAGTACTTC.

This clonotype was seen only a few times. The J gene is TRBJ1-5, the V gene TRBV6-5; D is undetermined. Trimming shortened V by 2 bases and J by 5 bases, and 7 bases separated the two germline ends. The CDR3 spans 13 residues. Germline CDR1 MNHEY, CDR2 SVGAGI. The CDR3 region is CASSYALDQPQHF. The CDR3 DNA follows: TGTGCCAGCAGTTACGCCTTGGATCAGCCCCAGCATTTT.

V and J are TRBV4-3 and TRBJ2-5; D call uncertain. The CDR3 sequence is 13 residues long. CDR1 and CDR2 from the germline V gene are LGHNA and YSLEER. V was clipped by 0 bases and J by 5 bases, with 7 bases between them. The CDR3 region is CASSQDGWETQYF. Written as DNA, the CDR3 is TGCGCCAGCAGCCAAGATGGCTGGGAGACCCAGTACTTC.

The V call is TRBV27, the J call TRBJ2-5; TRBD2 matches 9 bases. Germline-derived CDR1 and CDR2 are MNHEY and SMNVEV (reference sequence). The V segment lost 9 bases and the J segment 2 bases; nucleotides outside the gene matches: 10. This CDR3 contains 15 residues. The CDR3 sequence is CASRRIAGVQETQYF. In DNA, the CDR3 is TGTGCCAGTCGTAGGATAGCGGGAGTGCAAGAGACCCAGTACTTC.

There are many counts of this clonotype. This chain joins TRBV11-1 and TRBJ2-2; D call uncertain. The CDR3 has 12 residues. The germline V gene has CDR1 SGHAT and CDR2 FQDESV (reference sequence). V lost 4 bases, J lost 7 bases, and 7 bases lay in between. The CDR3 DNA is TGTGCCAGCAGCTGGGATCGCGGGGAGCTGTTTTTT. Protein: CASSWDRGELFF.

The table lists this clonotype with a few counts. This chain links TRBV5-1 with TRBJ2-7; 9 bases are shared with TRBD2. V lost 5 bases to trimming and J lost 1 base; unmatched junction nucleotides: 7. This CDR3 contains 15 residues. Per the germline V gene, CDR1 is SGHRS and CDR2 is YFSETQ. The CDR3 DNA is TGCGCCAGCAGTTGGACTAGCGCGACTTCCTACGAGCAGTACTTC. It specifies CASSWTSATSYEQYF.

This chain uses TRBV6-2 or TRBV6-3 with TRBJ1-2; 12 bases align to TRBD1. The CDR3 consists of 16 residues. The V segment lost 0 bases and the J segment 2 bases; nucleotides outside the gene matches: 1. CDR1 MNHEY and CDR2 SVGEGT come from the germline V gene. The CDR3 region has the DNA TGTGCCAGCAGTTACTCGGGACAGGGGGCGAACTATGGCTACACCTTC. Translated: CASSYSGQGANYGYTF.

In this sample, this clonotype turned up a few times. This sequence joins TRBV5-1 and TRBJ1-5, with D possibly matching TRBD1 (6 bases). Trimming stripped 4 bases from V and 3 bases from J, with 14 bases between. The germline gives CDR1 SGHRS, CDR2 YFSETQ. CDR3 size: 15 residues. This CDR3 is CASSPGAGSNQPQHF. The CDR3, as DNA: TGCGCCAGCAGCCCAGGGGCAGGGTCCAATCAGCCCCAGCATTTT.

This clonotype was picked up many times. The chain is built from TRBV10-3 and TRBJ2-3; 7 nucleotides align to TRBD1. The CDR3 sequence is 15 residues long. Trimming took 3 bases from V and 6 from J; bases not matched to a gene: 9. The germline V gene encodes CDR1 ENHRY and CDR2 SYGVKD. The CDR3, as DNA: TGTGCCATCAGTGACCTTCGACAGGGCGAGGATACGCAGTATTTT. This gives the protein CAISDLRQGEDTQYF.

Notes on this clonotype: A read error may account for a junction end that differs from germline. CDR3 nucleotides: TGTGCCAGCAGCCCCCTGGCCCTTAACCCCACCTTC. It is translated as CASSPLALNPTF. This rearrangement joins TRBV7-9 to TRBJ2-1; no clear D gene. The CDR3 loop spans 12 amino acids. Germline CDR1 is SEHNR and CDR2 is FQNEAQ (reference sequence).

This sequence joins TRBV19 and TRBJ2-2; D is possibly TRBD2 (5 bases). V dropped 4 bases and J dropped 3 bases, with 30 bases sitting between them. The CDR3 is 21 residues long. Germline CDR1 is LNHDA and CDR2 is SQIVND (reference sequence). CDR3 sequence reads: CASSTPTSRVRDGKDTGELFF. The CDR3 DNA reads as TGTGCCAGTAGTACTCCGACCTCAAGGGTGCGCGACGGGAAAGACACCGGGGAGCTGTTTTTT. The variable domain in full, with the rest retrieved from reference TRBV19 and TRBJ2-2, is DGGITQSPKYLFRKEGQNVTLSCEQNLNHDAMYWYRQDPGQGLRLIYYSQIVNDFQKGDIAEGYSVSREKKESFPLTVTSAQKNPTAFYLCASSTPTSRVRDGKDTGELFFGEGSRLTVL.

This chain uses TRBV6-2 or TRBV6-3 with TRBJ2-7; tentative D call: TRBD2 (6 bases). The CDR3 contains 13 residues. Trimming pared 11 bases from V and 2 bases from J, leaving 16 bases between. The germline V gene has CDR1 MNHEY and CDR2 SVGEGT. In DNA, the CDR3 is TGTGCCGCCGCCTTCGGGGGAGCCTACGAGCAGTACTTC. Protein sequence: CAAAFGGAYEQYF.

Only a few counts were recorded for this clonotype. This chain links TRBV6-2 or TRBV6-3 with TRBJ2-2; D remains unclear. The CDR3 is made up of 15 amino acids. V dropped 7 bases and J dropped 5 bases, with 17 bases sitting between them. The V gene's germline CDR1 is MNHEY and CDR2 SVGEGT. CDR3: CASKLDALETGELFF. CDR3 nucleotide sequence: TGTGCCAGCAAACTCGACGCCCTTGAAACCGGGGAGCTGTTTTTT.

This clonotype has more than one count but fewer than ten. This chain connects TRBV20-1 to TRBJ2-3; D not certain. The CDR3 is 14 amino acids. V was shortened by 3 bases and J by 0 bases, with 10 bases between the two germline ends. Germline V CDR1 and CDR2: DFQATT, SNEGSKA (reference sequence). Here the CDR3 DNA reads TGCAGTGCTAGTGGATGGGCTAGCACAGATACGCAGTATTTT. As protein: CSASGWASTDTQYF.